Listed here are 9 T cell receptor beta chains from one sample, sequenced in a study of T cell responses to AZD1222 COVID-19 vaccine. Data came from immunoSEQ multiplex PCR; TCRdb stores just in-frame clones and leaves some out. Here the sample spans about 120,000 clones, more than 85% being singletons. The source was peripheral blood, collected on day 0 of MenACWY control vaccination. All receptors come from an adult in good health.

The chain joins TRBV6-2 or TRBV6-3 to TRBJ2-1; 11 positions agree with TRBD2. The CDR3 has 17 amino acids. The germline V gene encodes CDR1 MNHEY and CDR2 SVGEGT. Trimming cost V 4 bases and J 1 base; bases outside gene matches: 6. The DNA for the CDR3 is TGTGCCAGCAGTTCCCCGGGACTAGCGGCGTCCTACAATGAGCAGTTCTTC. It is translated as CASSSPGLAASYNEQFF.

With regard to this clone: The sample has other DNA sequences that encode this CDR3 too. The chain recombines TRBV6-5 with TRBJ1-6; 9 bases map to TRBD1. This CDR3 has 15 residues. The V gene end was trimmed by 0 bases and the J gene end by 8 bases; junction bases not matched to a gene: 2. From germline, CDR1 is MNHEY and CDR2 SVGAGI. This CDR3 is CASSYSRTGDSPLHF. The CDR3 nucleotides are TGTGCCAGCAGTTACTCCCGGACAGGGGATTCACCCCTCCACTTT.

The V and J genes are TRBV7-3 and TRBJ2-3; the match to TRBD1 covers 11 bases. V gave up 5 bases and J gave up 5 bases; unmatched junction bases: 3. CDR3 length: 14 amino acids. Per germline, CDR1 SGHTA and CDR2 FQGTGA. For the CDR3, the DNA is TGTGCCAGCAGCCGGACAGGGGGCGGAGATACGCAGTATTTT. Protein product: CASSRTGGGDTQYF.

The V gene is TRBV9, the J gene TRBJ1-1; the D is unclear. CDR1 SGDLS and CDR2 YYNGEE come from the germline V gene. V lost 4 bases to trimming and J lost 1 base, with 8 bases between them. The CDR3 sequence is 13 residues long. The CDR3 is CASSSNTNTEAFF. The DNA for the CDR3 is TGTGCCAGCAGCTCCAACACGAACACTGAAGCTTTCTTT.

The V and J genes are TRBV5-1 and TRBJ2-3; D is perhaps TRBD2 (6 bases). The CDR3 has 17 amino acids. Germline V gene lookup returns CDR1 SGHRS and CDR2 YFSETQ. The ends were cut back, 2 bases at V and 1 base at J, with 17 bases in the middle. The DNA for the CDR3 is TGCGCCAGCAGCTTAGGTAGCGGACCAGGAGGCACAGATACGCAGTATTTT. Amino acids: CASSLGSGPGGTDTQYF.

The V and J genes are TRBV2 and TRBJ1-5, with D possibly TRBD1 on 5 matching bases. Germline assignment: CDR1 SNHLY and CDR2 FYNNEI. This CDR3 has 15 amino acids. V was pared by 5 bases and J by 0 bases, with 11 bases between. The CDR3 region has the DNA TGTGCCAGCAGTCCCCAGGGCTATAGCAATCAGCCCCAGCATTTT. Amino acid sequence: CASSPQGYSNQPQHF.

The V gene is TRBV10-2, the J gene TRBJ1-2; 8 bases line up with TRBD1. CDR1 and CDR2 from the germline V gene are WSHSY and SAAADI. The CDR3 loop spans 15 amino acids. Trimming cost V 5 bases and J 7 bases; bases outside gene matches: 12. The CDR3 region has the DNA TGCGCCAGCAGTCCCCAGGGGGCGACTATCGGTGGCTACACCTTC. Protein sequence: CASSPQGATIGGYTF.

The rearrangement links TRBV19 to TRBJ2-7; D not resolved. Trimming cost V 3 bases and J 3 bases, with 9 bases left between them. CDR3 size: 13 residues. Germline-derived CDR1 and CDR2 are LNHDA and SQIVND (reference sequence). The CDR3 loop is CASSIQSYYEQYF. In DNA form, the CDR3 reads TGTGCCAGTAGTATCCAAAGTTACTACGAGCAGTACTTC.

This sequence joins TRBV28 and TRBJ1-4, with 7 bases aligning to TRBD1. Trimming cost V 4 bases and J 6 bases; bases outside gene matches: 8. Germline values: CDR1 MDHEN, CDR2 SYDVKM. CDR3 length: 15 residues. CDR3 in amino acids: CASSSPDREDEKLFF. The CDR3 bases are TGTGCCAGCAGTTCCCCAGACAGGGAGGATGAAAAACTGTTTTTT.